Below are 14 T cell receptor beta chains sequenced from a single sample in a study of STAT5B mutations in CD4+ large granular lymphocyte leukemia. This table comes from immunoSEQ multiplex PCR, and its TCRdb copy is limited to in-frame clones, with some not included. In the table there are tens of thousands of clones, roughly 79% of which are singletons. Material for sequencing was CD4+ T cells from blood buffy coats. These receptor sequences come from a human donor in good health.

The V and J genes are TRBV6-1 and TRBJ2-5; 7 bases match TRBD1. With 6 bases clipped from V and 2 bases from J, the junction kept 3 bases outside the gene matches. This CDR3 contains 13 residues. CDR1 is MNHNS and CDR2 is SASEGT in the germline V gene. In DNA form, the CDR3 reads TGTGCCAGCAGGGGACAGATACAAGAGACCCAGTACTTC. As protein: CASRGQIQETQYF.

The rearrangement joins TRBV4-1 to TRBJ1-2; D unresolved. Germline V gene data show CDR1 as MGHRA and CDR2 as YSYEKL. The CDR3 contains 16 residues. V lost 3 bases and J 0 bases, leaving 14 bases between the germline ends. The CDR3 coding sequence is TGCGCCAGCAGCCATCCGCGAGGCAGATCTAACTATGGCTACACCTTC. Amino acids: CASSHPRGRSNYGYTF.

The chain is built from TRBV19 and TRBJ1-2; D gene unclear. The CDR3 runs to 14 residues. The germline CDR1 and CDR2 sequences are LNHDA and SQIVND (reference sequence). V lost 3 bases and J lost 6, with 14 bases in between. The CDR3 sequence: CASSISVRVDGYTF. In DNA form, the CDR3 reads TGTGCCAGTAGTATCTCGGTAAGAGTTGATGGCTACACCTTC.

The rearrangement uses TRBV28 and TRBJ2-7; D is uncertain. Germline V gene lookup returns CDR1 MDHEN and CDR2 SYDVKM. The V and J ends lost 5 bases and 4 bases respectively, with 6 bases between them. The CDR3 length is 11 residues. For the CDR3, the DNA is TGTGCCAGCAGTCTAGGTTACGAGCAGTACGTC. This encodes CASSLGYEQYV.

The chain employs TRBV10-3 and TRBJ2-1, with 8 bases that match TRBD2. This CDR3 has 18 residues. V gave up 7 bases and J gave up 0 bases; unmatched junction bases: 14. In germline, CDR1 is ENHRY, CDR2 SYGVKD. CDR3 in amino acids: CAINRGGIDRGSYNEQFF. CDR3 sequence (DNA): TGTGCCATCAACCGGGGGGGGATTGACAGAGGCTCCTACAATGAGCAGTTCTTC.

CDR3 protein: CASSPRGGLSGELFF. CDR3 coding DNA: TGTGCCAGCAGCCCCCGCGGGGGGCTAAGCGGGGAGCTGTTTTTT. The chain uses TRBV7-6 and TRBJ2-2; 8 bases fit TRBD2. The CDR3 runs to 15 residues. Per germline, CDR1 SGHVS and CDR2 FNYEAQ. The V segment lost 5 bases and the J segment 7 bases; nucleotides outside the gene matches: 9.

The rearrangement joins TRBV5-6 to TRBJ2-3, with 11 bases lining up with TRBD2. Germline values: CDR1 SGHDT, CDR2 YYEEEE. The junction had 1 base not matched to a gene; V was cut back by 0 bases and J by 4 bases. The CDR3 covers 15 residues. CDR3 region: CASSLELAGADTQYF. As DNA, the CDR3 is TGTGCCAGCAGCTTGGAACTAGCGGGGGCAGATACGCAGTATTTT.

The V and J genes are TRBV10-3 and TRBJ2-2; 7 bases are shared with TRBD1. Trimming removed 4 bases from V and 2 bases from J; junction bases left unmatched: 7. The CDR3 contains 16 residues. Germline V CDR1 and CDR2: ENHRY, SYGVKD. The CDR3 spells CAISVRDSPNTGELFF. CDR3 sequence (DNA): TGTGCCATCAGTGTCCGGGACAGTCCTAACACCGGGGAGCTGTTTTTT.

The chain employs TRBV12-5 and TRBJ2-2; a weak D match, TRBD2 (5 bases). CDR1 and CDR2 from the germline V gene are LGHNT and FRNRAP. V lost 0 bases and J 7 bases, leaving 6 bases between the germline ends. This CDR3 has 13 amino acids. The CDR3 DNA reads as TGTGCTAGTGGTTTGGTACGGGGCGGGGAGCTGTTTTTT. This codes for CASGLVRGGELFF.

CDR3 residues: CASSYRGTGGKGSEQYV. CDR3 in DNA: TGTGCCAGCAGCTACCGGGGGACAGGGGGAAAAGGTTCCGAGCAGTACGTC. The chain recombines TRBV7-9 with TRBJ2-7; 11 bases map to TRBD1. The CDR3 is 17 amino acids. Per the germline V gene, CDR1 is SEHNR and CDR2 is FQNEAQ (reference sequence). After removal of 4 bases from V and 6 bases from J, the junction contained 14 bases not matched to a gene.

This rearrangement joins TRBV29-1 to TRBJ2-1; a weak D match, TRBD2 (6 bases). V lost 2 bases and J 6 bases, leaving 11 bases between the germline ends. The CDR3 is 13 amino acids. Germline V lookup: CDR1 SQVTM, CDR2 ANQGSEA. The CDR3 protein is CSVESISGNEQFF. The CDR3 nucleotides read TGCAGCGTTGAATCGATTAGCGGCAATGAGCAGTTCTTC.

This chain links TRBV15 with TRBJ2-7; either TRBD1 or TRBD2 may supply D (5 bases each). Germline V lookup: CDR1 LNHNV, CDR2 YYDKDF (reference sequence). This CDR3 has 12 residues. V dropped 8 bases and J dropped 2 bases, with 10 bases sitting between them. CDR3 amino acids: CATPGLTYEQYV. The CDR3 coding sequence is TGTGCCACCCCGGGGCTGACCTACGAGCAGTACGTC.

In this sample, this clone turned up once. This chain joins TRBV7-3 and TRBJ2-7; D is undetermined. The germline CDR1 and CDR2 sequences are SGHTA and FQGTGA. Trimming removed 5 bases from V and 7 bases from J, with 18 bases in between. The CDR3 is 14 residues long. This CDR3 reads CASSPGPPGEEQYF. Written as DNA, the CDR3 is TGTGCCAGCAGCCCAGGACCCCCTGGTGAGGAGCAGTACTTC.

The V call is TRBV10-3, the J call TRBJ1-6; no firm D call. The CDR3 consists of 13 residues. Germline CDR1 and CDR2: ENHRY and SYGVKD. Trimming took off 4 bases at V and 5 bases at J, with 6 bases between the two ends. The CDR3: CAISVDDNSPLHF. The CDR3 DNA follows: TGTGCCATCAGTGTCGACGATAATTCACCCCTCCACTTT.